A selection of T cell receptor beta chains follows, all from one sample in a study of cytomegalovirus exposure and HLA in healthy donors. Here immunoSEQ multiplex PCR was the method, and the copy in TCRdb shows in-frame clones only, minus some. The data contain fewer than 200,000 clones, 80% of them singletons. Sequenced: PBMCs. These receptors were obtained from a man between 35 and 55 years old in good health and CMV-seronegative. The CDR3 runs from the conserved cysteine through the conserved F or W. D genes are given only for firm matches. For some rows the clone size is stated as once, few or many, or as a class when expanded; others skip it.

many TRBJ1-1 . TRBV6-5 TGTGCCAGCAGTTTCTACTCAGGGCCTGAAGCTTTCTTT CASSFYSGPEAFF
once TRBJ2-7 . TRBV7-2 TGTGCCAGCAGCTCCCGTGATAGCGGAGGATACGAGCAGTACTTC CASSSRDSGGYEQYF
. TRBJ1-4 . TRBV27 TGTGCCAGCAGGGACAGCCTTAATGAAAAACTGTTTTTT CASRDSLNEKLFF
. TRBJ2-3 TRBD2 TRBV5-1 TGCGCCAGCAGCTTGGCCCCTAGCGGGAGTTCGGATACGCAGTATTTT CASSLAPSGSSDTQYF
. TRBJ2-7 . TRBV6-1 TGTGCCAGCAGTCGGTGGGAGGTCCACGAGCAGTACTTC CASSRWEVHEQYF
. TRBJ2-5 . TRBV10-1 TGCGCCAGCAGTGGAAGGGGGAAGGGACCCCAGTACTTC CASSGRGKGPQYF
. TRBJ2-5 . TRBV7-9 TGTGCCAGCAGGTCCTCAGGGACTCGGGAGACCCAGTACTTC CASRSSGTRETQYF
. TRBJ2-4 . TRBV5-6 TGTGCCAGCAGCTTGGGAGGGAGATACATTCAGTACTTC CASSLGGRYIQYF
few TRBJ2-5 . TRBV6-6 TGTGCCAGCAGTGGCCCGGAGGAGACCCAGTACTTC CASSGPEETQYF
. TRBJ1-6 . TRBV19 TGTGCCAGTAGTATAGATCGCGGGGTTTCACCCCTCCACTTT CASSIDRGVSPLHF
. TRBJ2-7 TRBD1 TRBV10-3 TGTGCCATCAGTGGGGGACAGGGGCCCTACGAGCAGTACTTC CAISGGQGPYEQYF
. TRBJ2-5 TRBD2 TRBV5-4 TGTGCCAGCAGGGCTAGCGGGAGTCAAGAGACCCAGTACTTC CASRASGSQETQYF
. TRBJ2-5 TRBD1 TRBV25-1 TGTGCCAGCAGTGAATATTCGGGACAGAAAGAGACCCAGTACTTC CASSEYSGQKETQYF
. TRBJ1-5 TRBD1 TRBV6-1 TGTGCCAGCAACCCGGGGGACAGGGGAAAGCCCCAGCATTTT CASNPGDRGKPQHF
. TRBJ1-2 TRBD1 TRBV5-1 TGCGCCAGCAATACAGGGGGCCCCTATGGCTACACCTTC CASNTGGPYGYTF
. TRBJ2-7 TRBD2 TRBV10-3 TGTGCCATCAGTGAGTCGAGCGGGGGGGCCCACGAGCAGTACTTC CAISESSGGAHEQYF